This T cell receptor (beta chain) appears in the sequencing data of a study of memory CD4+ T cells and cytomegalovirus serostatus. Study background: Of the healthy Belgian adults, roughly ten were CMV seropositive and 24 seronegative. The study, taken as a whole, reports: Each of 65 to 70 CMV-associated TCRbeta sequences occurred in one to five individuals.

Turning to this clone: Its specificity is unknown.

The CDR3 has 16 amino acids. Germline V lookup: CDR1 SGHVS, CDR2 FNYEAQ. The ends lost 1 base at V and 5 bases at J; junction bases unmatched: 10. Clones were read by immunoSEQ multiplex PCR, and TCRdb kept only the in-frame ones, dropping some. The sample has tens of thousands of clones; roughly 85% are singletons. Single viable CD3+CD4+CD8-CD45RO+ cells were sorted as the memory CD4+ T cells. CMV serostatus came from serum IgG against pp150, pp28, p38, p52. The genes are TRBV7-6 and TRBJ2-5, with TRBD1 matching over 7 bases. The sample taken for sequencing was memory CD4+ T cells from blood. The TCR comes from an adult in good health and CMV-seronegative. Some clones in this sample may be carry-over from other donors' samples. In DNA, the CDR3 is TGTGCCAGCAGCTTAGGTACGGGACAGCCTAGTGAGACCCAGTACTTC. It yields the protein CASSLGTGQPSETQYF.